This T cell receptor (beta chain) was profiled in a study of blood T cells in healthy people across ages. General observations from the study: Among T cells, TCR beta diversity per million cells dropped roughly linearly as age rose. When set beside aged donors, long-lived donors presented more naive CD4+ cells and higher diversity.

Each sample yielded at least 6.5 million isolated PBMCs. With a J-beta primer mix and a sample-barcoded 5' primer, a second PCR ran roughly 6 to 11 cycles. TCRdb passed the 5' RACE reads through MiXCR, listing each CDR3 protein once. The repertoire holds hundreds of thousands of distinct CDR3 sequences, roughly 21% seen once, with 3% to 4% in the top ten. This clonotype occurred a few times. Antigen specificity is unknown. The CDR3 runs to 15 residues. The chain uses TRBV21-1 and TRBJ2-5; the D segment call TRBD2 is taken from the table without a DNA check. TRBV21-1 corresponds to a pseudogene. The sample comprised blood. This receptor was identified in a man between 65 and 85 years old in good health. CDR3 coding DNA: TGTGCCAGCAGCAAGGGTGATATGAGCGGTGAGACCCAGTACTTC. Its protein product is CASSKGDMSGETQYF.